This T cell receptor (beta chain) came from a study of T cell responses to AZD1222 COVID-19 vaccine. Study details: Combined were second doses at about 4 or about 12 weeks. Broader study findings: An increase in Spike-specific TCR breadth and depth was observed after two AZD1222 doses. The donor cohort was predominantly white British with a female majority, and clonal diversity may have been underestimated.

For this clone: Its antigen remains unidentified.

Sequencing was performed with immunoSEQ multiplex PCR; in TCRdb, only in-frame clones are kept and a portion is missing. Here the sample spans more than 80,000 clones, 85% to 90% being singletons. There are 15 residues in the CDR3. The germline CDR1 and CDR2 sequences are LNHDA and SQIVND (reference sequence). The junction had 7 bases not matched to a gene; V was cut back by 9 bases and J by 4 bases. Here the sequenced sample was peripheral blood, taken on day 0 of AZD1222 vaccination. This TCR came from an adult in good health. The chain is built from TRBV19 and TRBJ1-5, with TRBD1 identical over 12 bases. The CDR3 spells CASTRDRGQNQPQHF. In nucleotides, the CDR3 is TGTGCCAGCACCCGGGACAGGGGGCAAAATCAGCCCCAGCATTTT. Drawing the rest from reference TRBV19 and TRBJ1-5, the complete variable domain is DGGITQSPKYLFRKEGQNVTLSCEQNLNHDAMYWYRQDPGQGLRLIYYSQIVNDFQKGDIAEGYSVSREKKESFPLTVTSAQKNPTAFYLCASTRDRGQNQPQHFGDGTRLSIL.